These 2 T cell receptor beta chains were sequenced from one sample in a study of CD8+ T cells in alopecia areata. Following RNA extraction, reverse transcription yielded cDNA that acted as the sequencing template. Only in-frame clones appear in the TCRdb table, and some are missing; sequencing was by immunoSEQ multiplex PCR. The table shows around 210,000 clones, with over 60% occurring only once. The treatment was: oral pan-JAK inhibitor, 5-10 mg twice daily. The input for sequencing was CD4+ T cells sorted from blood, taken at week 4, from a patient treated with tofacitinib. All receptors derive from a human donor with alopecia areata.

V and J are TRBV11-2 and TRBJ1-1; D possibly corresponds to TRBD1 (5 bases). The V gene lost 5 bases and the J gene lost 0 bases, with 10 bases spanning the gap. There are 14 residues in the CDR3. Germline V CDR1 and CDR2: SGHAT, FQNNGV. The CDR3 bases are TGTGCCAGCAGCGTGACAGACCTGAACACTGAAGCTTTCTTT. Encoded protein: CASSVTDLNTEAFF.

The chain recombines TRBV30 with TRBJ1-6; the D gene is possibly TRBD1 (6 bases). The CDR3 runs to 12 residues. Trimming took 3 bases from V and 10 from J, leaving 10 bases between them. CDR1 and CDR2 (germline): GTSNPN, SVGIG (reference sequence). The DNA for the CDR3 is TGTGCCTGGAGCCCAGGGGAATCACCCCTCCACTTT. Translation gives CAWSPGESPLHF.